The clone carrying this T cell receptor (beta chain) turned up a few times. The antigen is unknown. The use of a sample-barcoded 5' primer and a J-beta primer mix characterized a second PCR of 7 to 11 cycles. Each of the cDNA molecules was tagged by a template-switch adaptor with 12 random nucleotides. No fewer than 3 million CDR3-containing paired-end reads came from each sample. From the 5' RACE reads, TCRdb called clonotypes with MiXCR, one entry per CDR3 protein. The sample consists of approximately 800,000 distinct CDR3 sequences, about 62% of them appearing once. This record belongs to a study of blood T cells in healthy people across ages. General study findings and limits: Measured against age, TCR beta diversity per million T cells decreased in a roughly linear manner.

V lost 10 bases and J 1 base, leaving 21 bases between the germline ends. Per the germline V gene, CDR1 is MDHEN and CDR2 is SYDVKM. The CDR3 contains 16 residues. The TCR originated in a man in his thirties or forties in good health. Sequencing was done on a sample of blood. The chain recombines TRBV28 with TRBJ2-3; D is possibly TRBD1 or TRBD2 (5 bases each). The CDR3 DNA follows: TGTGCCACCTCAACCCCCGGGACCTTAGGCACAGATACGCAGTATTTT. Translating it yields CATSTPGTLGTDTQYF.